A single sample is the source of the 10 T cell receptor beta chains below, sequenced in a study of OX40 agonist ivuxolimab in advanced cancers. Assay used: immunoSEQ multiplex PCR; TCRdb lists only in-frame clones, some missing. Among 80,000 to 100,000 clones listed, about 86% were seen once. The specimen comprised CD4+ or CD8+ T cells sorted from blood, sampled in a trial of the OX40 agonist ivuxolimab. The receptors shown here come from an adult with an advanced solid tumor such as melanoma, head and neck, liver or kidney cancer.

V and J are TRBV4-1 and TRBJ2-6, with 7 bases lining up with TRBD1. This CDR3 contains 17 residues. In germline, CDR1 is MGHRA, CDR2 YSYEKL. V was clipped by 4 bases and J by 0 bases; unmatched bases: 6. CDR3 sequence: CASSPPQGSSGANVLTF. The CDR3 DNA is TGCGCCAGCAGCCCTCCACAGGGGAGCTCTGGGGCCAACGTCCTGACTTTC.

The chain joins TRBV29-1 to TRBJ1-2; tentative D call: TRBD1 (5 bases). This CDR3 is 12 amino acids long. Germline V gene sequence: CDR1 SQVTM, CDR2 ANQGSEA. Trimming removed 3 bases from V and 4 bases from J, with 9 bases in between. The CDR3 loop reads CSVEGLSYGYTF. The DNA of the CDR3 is TGCAGCGTTGAGGGACTGAGCTATGGCTACACCTTC.

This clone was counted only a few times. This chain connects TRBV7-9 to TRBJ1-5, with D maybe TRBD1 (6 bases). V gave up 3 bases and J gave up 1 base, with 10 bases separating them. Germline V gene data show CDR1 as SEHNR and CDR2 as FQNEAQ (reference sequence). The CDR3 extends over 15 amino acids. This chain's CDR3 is CASSFGGGSNQPQHF. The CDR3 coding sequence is TGTGCCAGCAGCTTTGGAGGGGGAAGCAATCAGCCCCAGCATTTT.

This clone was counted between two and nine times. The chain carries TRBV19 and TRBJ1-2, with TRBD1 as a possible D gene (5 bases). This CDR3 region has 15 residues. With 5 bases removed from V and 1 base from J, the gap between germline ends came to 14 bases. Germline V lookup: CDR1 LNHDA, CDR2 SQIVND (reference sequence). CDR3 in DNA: TGTGCCAGTAGTTTATCGGGTACAGGTAACTATGGCTACACCTTC. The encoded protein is CASSLSGTGNYGYTF.

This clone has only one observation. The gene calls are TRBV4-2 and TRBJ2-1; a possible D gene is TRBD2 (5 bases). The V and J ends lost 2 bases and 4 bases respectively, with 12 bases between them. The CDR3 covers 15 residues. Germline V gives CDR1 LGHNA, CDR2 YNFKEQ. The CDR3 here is CASSQSSDYYNEQFF. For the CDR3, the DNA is TGTGCCAGCAGCCAATCTTCAGACTATTACAATGAGCAGTTCTTC.

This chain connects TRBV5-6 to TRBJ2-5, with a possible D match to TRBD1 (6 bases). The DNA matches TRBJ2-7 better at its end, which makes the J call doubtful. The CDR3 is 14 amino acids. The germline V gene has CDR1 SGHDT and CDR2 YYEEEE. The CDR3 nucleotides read TGTGCCAGCAGCTTGGCTGGTAGGACAGCCGAGCAGTACTTC. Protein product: CASSLAGRTAEQYF.

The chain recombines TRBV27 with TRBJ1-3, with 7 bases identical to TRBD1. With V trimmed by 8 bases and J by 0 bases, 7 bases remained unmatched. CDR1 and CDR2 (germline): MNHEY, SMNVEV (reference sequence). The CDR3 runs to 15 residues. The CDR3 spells CASSRGPNSGNTIYF. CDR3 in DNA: TGTGCCAGCTCAAGGGGGCCCAACTCTGGAAACACCATATATTTT.

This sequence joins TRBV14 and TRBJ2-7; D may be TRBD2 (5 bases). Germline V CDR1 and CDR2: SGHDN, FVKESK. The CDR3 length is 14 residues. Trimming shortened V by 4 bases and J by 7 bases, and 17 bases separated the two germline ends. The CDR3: CASSPSSGIREQYF. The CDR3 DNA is TGTGCCAGCAGCCCAAGTTCCGGGATTCGGGAGCAGTACTTC.

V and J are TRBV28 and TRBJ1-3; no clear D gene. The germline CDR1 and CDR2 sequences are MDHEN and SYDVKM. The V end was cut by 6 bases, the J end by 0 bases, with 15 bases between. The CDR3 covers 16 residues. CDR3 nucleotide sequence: TGTGCCAGCAGACCTACCATGGGTCCCTCTGGAAACACCATATATTTT. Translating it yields CASRPTMGPSGNTIYF.

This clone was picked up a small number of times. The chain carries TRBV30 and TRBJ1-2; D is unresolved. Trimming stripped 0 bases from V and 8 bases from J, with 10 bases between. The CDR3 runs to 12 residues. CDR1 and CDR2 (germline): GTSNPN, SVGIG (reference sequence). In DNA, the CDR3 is TGTGCCTGGAGTGTACGTGGGGTGGGCTACACCTTC. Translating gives CAWSVRGVGYTF.